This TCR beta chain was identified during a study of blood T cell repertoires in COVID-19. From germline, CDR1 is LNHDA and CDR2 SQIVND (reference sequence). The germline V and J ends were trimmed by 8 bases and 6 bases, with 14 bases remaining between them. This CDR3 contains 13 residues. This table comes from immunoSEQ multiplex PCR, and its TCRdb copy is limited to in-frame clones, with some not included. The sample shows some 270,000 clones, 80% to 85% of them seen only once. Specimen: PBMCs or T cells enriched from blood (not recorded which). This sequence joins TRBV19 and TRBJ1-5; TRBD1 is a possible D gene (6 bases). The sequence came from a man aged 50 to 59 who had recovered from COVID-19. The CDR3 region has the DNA TGTGCCAGTCGCCCAGGGGAAGGTCAGCCCCAGCATTTT. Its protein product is CASRPGEGQPQHF.